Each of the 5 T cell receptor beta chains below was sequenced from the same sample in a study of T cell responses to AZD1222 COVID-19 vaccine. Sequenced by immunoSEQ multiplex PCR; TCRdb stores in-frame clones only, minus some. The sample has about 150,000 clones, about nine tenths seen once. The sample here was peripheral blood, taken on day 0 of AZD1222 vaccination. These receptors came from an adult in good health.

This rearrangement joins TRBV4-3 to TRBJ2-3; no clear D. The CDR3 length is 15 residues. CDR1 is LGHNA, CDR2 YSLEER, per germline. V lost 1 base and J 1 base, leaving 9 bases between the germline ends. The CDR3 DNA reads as TGCGCCAGCAGCCAAGGTCCGGAGCGCACAGATACGCAGTATTTT. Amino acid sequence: CASSQGPERTDTQYF.

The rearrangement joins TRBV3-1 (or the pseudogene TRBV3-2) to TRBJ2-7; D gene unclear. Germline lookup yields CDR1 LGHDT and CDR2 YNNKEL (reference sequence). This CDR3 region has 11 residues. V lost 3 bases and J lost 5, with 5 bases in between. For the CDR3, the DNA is TGTGCCAGCAGCCATGGGAACGAGCAGTACTTC. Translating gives CASSHGNEQYF.

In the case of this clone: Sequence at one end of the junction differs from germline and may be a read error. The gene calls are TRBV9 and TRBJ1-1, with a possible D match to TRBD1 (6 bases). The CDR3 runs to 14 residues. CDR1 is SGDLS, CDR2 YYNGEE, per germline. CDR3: CASTVGGGGTEAFF. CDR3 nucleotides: TGTGCCAGCACCGTAGGGGGGGGAGGGACTGAAGCTTTCTTT. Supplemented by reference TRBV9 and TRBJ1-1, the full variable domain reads DSGVTQTPKHLITATGQRVTLRCSPRSGDLSVYWYQQSLDQGLQFLIQYYNGEERAKGNILERFSAQQFPDLHSELNLSSLELGDSALYFCASTVGGGGTEAFFGQGTRLTVV.

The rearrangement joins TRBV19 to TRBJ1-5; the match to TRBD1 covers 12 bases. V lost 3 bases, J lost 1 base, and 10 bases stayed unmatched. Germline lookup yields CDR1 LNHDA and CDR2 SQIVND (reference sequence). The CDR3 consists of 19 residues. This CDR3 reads CASSILGTGGAQSNQPQHF. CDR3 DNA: TGTGCCAGTAGTATTCTCGGGACAGGGGGCGCGCAGAGCAATCAGCCCCAGCATTTT.

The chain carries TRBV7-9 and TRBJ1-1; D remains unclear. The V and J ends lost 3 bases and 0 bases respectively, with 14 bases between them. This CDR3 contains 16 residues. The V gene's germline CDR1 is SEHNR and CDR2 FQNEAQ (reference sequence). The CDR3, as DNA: TGTGCCAGCAGCTTTCGGTCAAGGACGGTGAACACTGAAGCTTTCTTT. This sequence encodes CASSFRSRTVNTEAFF.